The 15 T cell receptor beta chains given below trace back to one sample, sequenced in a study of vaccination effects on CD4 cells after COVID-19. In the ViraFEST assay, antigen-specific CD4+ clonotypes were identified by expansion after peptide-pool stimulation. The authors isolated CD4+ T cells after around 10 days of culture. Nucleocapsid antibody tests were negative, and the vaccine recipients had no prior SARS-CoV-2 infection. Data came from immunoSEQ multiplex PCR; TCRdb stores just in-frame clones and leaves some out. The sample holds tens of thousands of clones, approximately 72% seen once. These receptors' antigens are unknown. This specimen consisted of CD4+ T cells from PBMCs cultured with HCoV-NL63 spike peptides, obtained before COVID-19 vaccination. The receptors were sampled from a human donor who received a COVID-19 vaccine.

CDR3 residues: CASKTGTGNTGELFF. In nucleotides, the CDR3 is TGTGCCAGTAAGACCGGGACAGGGAACACCGGGGAGCTGTTTTTT. The J gene is TRBJ2-2, the V gene TRBV2; 8 nucleotides align to TRBD1. The CDR3 loop spans 15 amino acids. The V segment lost 9 bases and the J segment 1 base; nucleotides outside the gene matches: 7. Germline CDR1 reads SNHLY; CDR2 reads FYNNEI.

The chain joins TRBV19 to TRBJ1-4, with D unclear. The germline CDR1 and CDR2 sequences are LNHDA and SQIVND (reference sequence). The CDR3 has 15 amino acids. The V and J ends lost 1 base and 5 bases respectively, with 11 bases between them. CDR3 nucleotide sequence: TGTGCCAGTAGTATAGGAACAGTTCCAAATGAAAAACTGTTTTTT. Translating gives CASSIGTVPNEKLFF.

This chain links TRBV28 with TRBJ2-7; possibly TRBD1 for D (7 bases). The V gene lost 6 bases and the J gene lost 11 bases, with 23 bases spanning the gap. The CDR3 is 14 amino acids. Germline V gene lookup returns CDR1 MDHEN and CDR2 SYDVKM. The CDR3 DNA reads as TGTGCCAGCAGAGACAACGGACAGGAGGGTTTTGAGTACGTC. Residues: CASRDNGQEGFEYV.

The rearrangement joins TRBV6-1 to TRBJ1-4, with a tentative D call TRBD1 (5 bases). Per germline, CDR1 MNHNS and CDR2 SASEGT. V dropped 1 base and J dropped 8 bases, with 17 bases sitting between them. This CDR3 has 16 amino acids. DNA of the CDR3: TGTGCCAGCAGTGAAGAGTATTGGGACCCTCGAGAAAAACTGTTTTTT. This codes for CASSEEYWDPREKLFF.

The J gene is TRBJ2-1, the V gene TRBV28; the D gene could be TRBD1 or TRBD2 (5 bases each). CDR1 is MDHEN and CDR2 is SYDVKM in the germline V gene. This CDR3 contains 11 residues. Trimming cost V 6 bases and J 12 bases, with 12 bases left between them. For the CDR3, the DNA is TGTGCCAGCAGCATCCGGGACGGGCAGTTCTTC. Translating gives CASSIRDGQFF.

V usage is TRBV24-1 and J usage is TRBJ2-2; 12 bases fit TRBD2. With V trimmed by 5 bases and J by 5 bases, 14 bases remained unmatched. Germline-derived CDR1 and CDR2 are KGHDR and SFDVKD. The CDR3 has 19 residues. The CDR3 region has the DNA TGTGCCACCAGTGTCTCCGGGCTAGCGGGGGGGCTCATGACCGGGGAGCTGTTTTTT. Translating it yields CATSVSGLAGGLMTGELFF.

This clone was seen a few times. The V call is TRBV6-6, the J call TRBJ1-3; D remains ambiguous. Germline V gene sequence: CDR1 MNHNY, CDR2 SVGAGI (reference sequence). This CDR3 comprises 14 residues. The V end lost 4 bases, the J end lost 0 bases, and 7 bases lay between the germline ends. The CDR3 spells CASSLGLSGNTIYF. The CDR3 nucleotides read TGTGCCAGCAGTTTAGGACTCTCTGGAAACACCATATATTTT.

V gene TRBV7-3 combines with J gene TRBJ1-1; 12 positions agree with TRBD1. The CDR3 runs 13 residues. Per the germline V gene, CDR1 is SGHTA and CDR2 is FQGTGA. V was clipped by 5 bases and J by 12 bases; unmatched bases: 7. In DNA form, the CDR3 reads TGTGCCAGCAGCGCCCGGGACAGGGGGCCATCTTTCTTT. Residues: CASSARDRGPSFF.

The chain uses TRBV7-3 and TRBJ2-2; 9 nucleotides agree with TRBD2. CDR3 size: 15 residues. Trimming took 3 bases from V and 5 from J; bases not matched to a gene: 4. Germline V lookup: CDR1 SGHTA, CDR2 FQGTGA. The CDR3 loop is CASSFRGGGTGELFF. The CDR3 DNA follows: TGTGCCAGCAGCTTTCGCGGGGGGGGAACCGGGGAGCTGTTTTTT.

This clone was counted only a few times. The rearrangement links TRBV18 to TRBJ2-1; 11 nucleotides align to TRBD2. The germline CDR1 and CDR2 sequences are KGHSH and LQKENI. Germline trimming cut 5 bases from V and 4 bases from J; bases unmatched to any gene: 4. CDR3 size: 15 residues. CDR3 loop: CASSTGTSGYNEQFF. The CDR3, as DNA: TGTGCCAGCTCAACCGGGACTAGCGGATACAATGAGCAGTTCTTC.

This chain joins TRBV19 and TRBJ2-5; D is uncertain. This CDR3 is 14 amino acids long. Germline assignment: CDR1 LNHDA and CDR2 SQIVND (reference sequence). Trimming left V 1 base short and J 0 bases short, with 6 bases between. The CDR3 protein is CASSIVRDQETQYF. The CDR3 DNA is TGTGCCAGTAGTATAGTCAGAGACCAAGAGACCCAGTACTTC.

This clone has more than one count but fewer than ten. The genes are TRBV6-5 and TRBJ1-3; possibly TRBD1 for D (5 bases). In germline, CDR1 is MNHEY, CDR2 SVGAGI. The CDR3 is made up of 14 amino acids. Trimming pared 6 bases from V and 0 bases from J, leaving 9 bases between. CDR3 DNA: TGTGCCAGCAGCATGGGGACCTCTGGAAACACCATATATTTT. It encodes CASSMGTSGNTIYF.

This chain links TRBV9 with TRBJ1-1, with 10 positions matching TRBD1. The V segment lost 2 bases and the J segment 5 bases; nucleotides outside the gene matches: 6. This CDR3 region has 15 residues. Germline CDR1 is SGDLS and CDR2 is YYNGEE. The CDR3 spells CASSVVGTGVTEAFF. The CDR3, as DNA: TGTGCCAGCAGCGTGGTGGGGACAGGGGTTACTGAAGCTTTCTTT.

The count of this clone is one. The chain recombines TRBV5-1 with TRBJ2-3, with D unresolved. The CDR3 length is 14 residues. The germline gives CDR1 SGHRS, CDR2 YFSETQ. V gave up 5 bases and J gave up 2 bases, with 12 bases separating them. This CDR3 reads CASSRAIITDTQYF. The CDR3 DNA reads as TGCGCCAGCAGTCGGGCCATAATCACAGATACGCAGTATTTT.

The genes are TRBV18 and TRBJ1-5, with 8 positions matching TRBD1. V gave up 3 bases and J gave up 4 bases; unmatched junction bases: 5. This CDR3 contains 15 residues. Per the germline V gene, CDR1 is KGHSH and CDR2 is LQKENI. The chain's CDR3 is CASSPGQGLNQPQHF. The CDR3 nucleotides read TGTGCCAGCTCACCCGGACAGGGATTGAATCAGCCCCAGCATTTT.